These 10 T cell receptor beta chains were all obtained from the same sample, sequenced in a study of T cell responses to AZD1222 COVID-19 vaccine. The data were produced by immunoSEQ multiplex PCR, yet TCRdb's version contains in-frame clones alone and is incomplete. The sample consists of roughly 170,000 clones, about 92% of them appearing once. Sample: peripheral blood, taken on day 0 of AZD1222 vaccination. The source is an adult in good health.

The chain employs TRBV4-1 and TRBJ1-3; no clear D gene. The CDR3 contains 16 residues. Germline CDR1 and CDR2: MGHRA and YSYEKL. Trimming cost V 4 bases and J 6 bases, with 19 bases left between them. This CDR3 is CASSPQPYGPPNTIYF. CDR3 in DNA: TGCGCCAGCAGCCCACAACCCTATGGCCCGCCAAACACCATATATTTT.

The chain carries TRBV5-1 and TRBJ2-3, with 9 bases fitting TRBD2. Germline V gene lookup returns CDR1 SGHRS and CDR2 YFSETQ. The CDR3 has 20 residues. V lost 4 bases to trimming and J lost 5 bases; unmatched junction nucleotides: 23. CDR3 nucleotide sequence: TGCGCCAGCAGCCTCACACCCGGGGCTAGCGGGGCCGCGGGGTTAGATACGCAGTATTTT. Translated: CASSLTPGASGAAGLDTQYF.

This chain connects TRBV10-3 to TRBJ1-5; TRBD1 is a possible D gene (5 bases). Trimming shortened V by 3 bases and J by 2 bases, and 8 bases separated the two germline ends. CDR3 length: 14 residues. The germline gives CDR1 ENHRY, CDR2 SYGVKD. The chain's CDR3 is CAISDSRGNQPQHF. As DNA, the CDR3 is TGTGCCATCAGTGACAGCAGGGGCAATCAGCCCCAGCATTTT.

The rearrangement uses TRBV3-1 (or the pseudogene TRBV3-2) and TRBJ2-1; D unresolved. CDR1 and CDR2 from the germline V gene are LGHDT and YNNKEL (reference sequence). This CDR3 has 12 residues. V dropped 1 base and J dropped 9 bases, with 7 bases sitting between them. The CDR3 sequence: CASSQVTLEQFF. Here the CDR3 DNA reads TGTGCCAGCAGCCAAGTGACTCTTGAGCAGTTCTTC.

The chain is built from TRBV7-2 and TRBJ1-5, with D perhaps matching TRBD1 (5 bases). This CDR3 is built from 13 residues. Per germline, CDR1 SGHTA and CDR2 FQGNSA. The V end lost 5 bases, the J end lost 4 bases, and 9 bases lay between the germline ends. The CDR3: CASSLGPNQPQHF. Here the CDR3 DNA reads TGTGCCAGCAGCCTGGGACCGAATCAGCCCCAGCATTTT.

V and J are TRBV4-1 and TRBJ1-1; no clear D. The CDR3 covers 15 residues. Trimming removed 0 bases at V and 2 bases at J, with 10 bases between. Germline V gives CDR1 MGHRA, CDR2 YSYEKL. The CDR3 is CASSQDSNRNTEAFF. The CDR3 DNA follows: TGCGCCAGCAGCCAAGATAGCAACAGAAACACTGAAGCTTTCTTT.

The gene calls are TRBV7-9 and TRBJ2-2, with D tentatively TRBD2 (6 bases). V gave up 6 bases and J gave up 4 bases, with 24 bases separating them. The CDR3 loop spans 18 amino acids. Germline loops: CDR1 SEHNR, CDR2 FQNEAQ (reference sequence). CDR3 sequence reads: CASRRQQPRLVATGELFF. The CDR3 DNA is TGTGCCAGCAGGAGACAGCAACCCCGACTAGTTGCCACCGGGGAGCTGTTTTTT.

Comment on this clone: This sample also contains other DNA sequences that code for the same CDR3. The V and J genes are TRBV12-3 or TRBV12-4 and TRBJ1-3; D is unresolved. The CDR3 has 12 residues. Trimming left V 3 bases short and J 7 bases short, with 7 bases between. CDR3 amino acids: CASSLGGNTIYF. In DNA form, the CDR3 reads TGTGCCAGCAGTTTGGGTGGGAACACCATATATTTT.

The genes are TRBV11-2 and TRBJ1-2; D is undetermined. CDR1 SGHAT and CDR2 FQNNGV come from the germline V gene. V was trimmed by 1 base and J by 0 bases, leaving 6 bases between them. This CDR3 comprises 14 residues. The CDR3 sequence is CASSLAGSNYGYTF. The CDR3 DNA is TGTGCCAGCAGCTTAGCTGGATCTAACTATGGCTACACCTTC.

In its sample, this clone was seen once. The V gene is TRBV6-1, the J gene TRBJ2-7, with unresolved D. CDR1 is MNHNS, CDR2 SASEGT, per germline. The CDR3 loop spans 11 amino acids. Trimming removed 3 bases at V and 4 bases at J, with 4 bases between. DNA for the CDR3: TGTGCCAGCAGTGACCAGTACGAGCAGTACTTC. Amino acids: CASSDQYEQYF.